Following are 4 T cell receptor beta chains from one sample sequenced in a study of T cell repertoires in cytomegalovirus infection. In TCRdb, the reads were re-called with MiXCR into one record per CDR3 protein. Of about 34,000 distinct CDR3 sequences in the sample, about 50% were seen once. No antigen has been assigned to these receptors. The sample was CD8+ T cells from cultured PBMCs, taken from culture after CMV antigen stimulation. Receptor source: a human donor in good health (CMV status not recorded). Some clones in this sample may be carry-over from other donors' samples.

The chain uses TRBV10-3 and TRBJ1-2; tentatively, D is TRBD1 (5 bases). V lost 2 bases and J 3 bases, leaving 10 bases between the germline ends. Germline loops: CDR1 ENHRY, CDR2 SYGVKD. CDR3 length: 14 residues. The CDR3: CAISENDSYYGYTF. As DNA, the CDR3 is TGTGCCATCAGTGAGAACGACAGTTACTATGGCTACACCTTC.

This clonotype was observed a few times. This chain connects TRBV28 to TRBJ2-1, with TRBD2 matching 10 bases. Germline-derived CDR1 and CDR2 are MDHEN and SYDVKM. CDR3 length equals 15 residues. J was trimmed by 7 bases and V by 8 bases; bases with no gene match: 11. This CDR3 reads CASAGTSVIWNEQFF. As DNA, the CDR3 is TGTGCCAGCGCAGGGACTAGCGTGATTTGGAATGAGCAGTTCTTC.

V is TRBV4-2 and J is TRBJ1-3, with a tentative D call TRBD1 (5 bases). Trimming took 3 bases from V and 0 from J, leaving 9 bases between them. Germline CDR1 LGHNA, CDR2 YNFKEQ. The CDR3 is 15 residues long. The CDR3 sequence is CASSQVDNSGNTIYF. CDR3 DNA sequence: TGTGCCAGCAGCCAGGTGGACAACTCTGGAAACACCATATATTTT.

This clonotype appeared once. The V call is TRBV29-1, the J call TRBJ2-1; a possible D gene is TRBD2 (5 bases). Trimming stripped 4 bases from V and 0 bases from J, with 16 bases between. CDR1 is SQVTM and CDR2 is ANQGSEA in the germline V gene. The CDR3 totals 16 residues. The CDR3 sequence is CSVGPLAMSSYNEQFF. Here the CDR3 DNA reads TGCAGCGTTGGACCTTTAGCGATGAGCTCCTACAATGAGCAGTTCTTC.